The 20 T cell receptor beta chains below all came from one sample that was sequenced in a study of T cell repertoires in cytomegalovirus infection. A single record per CDR3 protein comes from TCRdb applying MiXCR to the reads. This repertoire shows approximately 990,000 distinct CDR3 sequences, around 30% found once; its top ten account for 11% to 15%. Their antigen targets remain unknown. The sequencing here drew on cultured CD8+ T cells from PBMCs, taken from culture after CMV antigen stimulation. All receptors come from a human donor in good health (CMV status not recorded). Some clones in this sample may be carry-over from other donors' samples.

J is TRBJ2-2 and V is TRBV9; a possible D gene is TRBD2 (6 bases). Germline CDR1 is SGDLS and CDR2 is YYNGEE. The CDR3 extends over 16 amino acids. The ends were cut back, 4 bases at V and 0 bases at J, with 13 bases in the middle. CDR3 nucleotides: TGTGCCAGCAGCCGGGCGGCGGGGACGAACACCGGGGAGCTGTTTTTT. Translation: CASSRAAGTNTGELFF.

The chain recombines TRBV27 with TRBJ1-2, with TRBD1 as a possible D gene (6 bases). The germline V and J ends were trimmed by 9 bases and 7 bases, with 21 bases remaining between them. Germline CDR1 is MNHEY and CDR2 is SMNVEV (reference sequence). The CDR3 runs 14 residues. CDR3 region: CASAPGGRSFGYTF. DNA for the CDR3: TGTGCCAGTGCCCCGGGGGGGCGATCTTTTGGCTACACCTTC.

The chain is built from TRBV25-1 and TRBJ1-5; a weak D match, TRBD1 (6 bases). The CDR3 contains 16 residues. CDR1 MGHDK and CDR2 SYGVNS come from the germline V gene. V dropped 3 bases and J dropped 7 bases, with 19 bases sitting between them. CDR3 nucleotide sequence: TGTGCCAGCAGTGATTCGGACAGTTTTGGACTCCAGCCCCAGCATTTT. Translating gives CASSDSDSFGLQPQHF. The full variable domain, its missing parts supplied by reference TRBV25-1 and TRBJ1-5, is EADIYQTPRYLVIGTGKKITLECSQTMGHDKMYWYQQDPGMELHLIHYSYGVNSTEKGDLSSESTVSRIRTEHFPLTLESARPSHTSQYLCASSDSDSFGLQPQHFGDGTRLSIL.

The J gene is TRBJ2-7, the V gene TRBV19; 9 bases align to TRBD1. V shed 10 bases, J shed 5 bases, and the junction held 6 bases outside the gene matches. This CDR3 comprises 12 residues. Germline loops: CDR1 LNHDA, CDR2 SQIVND (reference sequence). CDR3 in DNA: TGTGCCACCTTAGACAGGGGGAACGAGCAGTACTTC. This encodes CATLDRGNEQYF.

The chain couples TRBV29-1 to TRBJ1-3, with D unresolved. CDR3 length equals 15 residues. Germline CDR1 reads SQVTM; CDR2 reads ANQGSEA. V lost 3 bases, J lost 0 bases, and 12 bases lay in between. CDR3 amino acids: CSVDGDTGSGNTIYF. DNA of the CDR3: TGCAGCGTTGATGGGGATACGGGCTCTGGAAACACCATATATTTT.

The rearrangement joins TRBV2 to TRBJ2-7; possibly TRBD1 or TRBD2 for D (5 bases each). The CDR3 is 14 residues long. Germline-derived CDR1 and CDR2 are SNHLY and FYNNEI. Between the trimmed V and J ends, which lost 4 bases and 5 bases, there was a span of 15 bases. The CDR3 sequence is CASSAVGGEDEQYF. DNA for the CDR3: TGTGCCAGCAGTGCTGTTGGGGGTGAGGACGAGCAGTACTTC.

This clonotype turned up a few times. The chain carries TRBV15 and TRBJ2-6; D possibly corresponds to TRBD1 (5 bases). Trimming stripped 8 bases from V and 1 base from J, with 12 bases between. The germline gives CDR1 LNHNV, CDR2 YYDKDF (reference sequence). The CDR3 has 15 residues. As DNA, the CDR3 is TGTGCCACCGGGCCAGGGCATTCTGGGGCCAACGTCCTGACTTTC. This sequence encodes CATGPGHSGANVLTF.

CDR3 sequence: CASSIWFREAQAFF. CDR3 coding DNA: TGTGCCAGTAGTATATGGTTCAGGGAAGCCCAAGCTTTCTTT. The gene calls are TRBV19 and TRBJ1-1; tentative D call: TRBD1 (5 bases). The V gene lost 2 bases and the J gene lost 9 bases, with 16 bases spanning the gap. CDR3 length equals 14 residues. The germline CDR1 and CDR2 sequences are LNHDA and SQIVND (reference sequence).

The chain combines TRBV3-1 with TRBJ1-2; 7 bases map to TRBD1. Trimming at V came to 4 bases and at J to 5 bases, leaving 13 bases not matched to a gene. The CDR3 sequence is 16 residues long. Germline CDR1 and CDR2: LGHDT and YNNKEL (reference sequence). The CDR3 is CASSLGTDPPGYGYTF. The CDR3 region has the DNA TGTGCCAGCAGCCTAGGGACAGACCCTCCTGGGTATGGCTACACCTTC.

Details on this clonotype: The junction departs from the called germline gene at one end, perhaps through a read error. The CDR3 DNA reads TGTGTCACCAGCAAATCAGCGGGGGTGCACAATGAGCAGTTCTTC. Residues: CVTSKSAGVHNEQFF. V and J are TRBV15 and TRBJ2-1; 8 bases are shared with TRBD2. This CDR3 has 15 residues. Germline CDR1 reads LNHNV; CDR2 reads YYDKDF (reference sequence).

The V call is TRBV7-6, the J call TRBJ1-2; 7 nucleotides match TRBD1. With V trimmed by 1 base and J by 6 bases, 5 bases remained unmatched. The CDR3 totals 14 residues. Looked up from germline, CDR1 is SGHVS and CDR2 is FNYEAQ. DNA for the CDR3: TGTGCCAGCAGCTTAGTCGACAGGGTGGATGGCTACACCTTC. Protein product: CASSLVDRVDGYTF.

The chain combines TRBV11-2 with TRBJ2-5, with TRBD1 matching 12 bases. In germline, CDR1 is SGHAT, CDR2 FQNNGV. V was clipped by 5 bases and J by 3 bases; unmatched bases: 7. The CDR3 runs 16 residues. The CDR3 bases are TGTGCCAGCAGCCCACCCGGGACAGGGGGCAAAGAGACCCAGTACTTC. Encoded protein: CASSPPGTGGKETQYF.

This clonotype was picked up a small number of times. The J gene is TRBJ1-6, the V gene TRBV25-1; 9 bases are a match to TRBD1. Germline assignment: CDR1 MGHDK and CDR2 SYGVNS. The CDR3 sequence is 15 residues long. J lost 8 bases, V lost 1 base, and 3 bases had no gene match. CDR3 nucleotides: TGTGCCAGCAGTGAATCCCGGACAGGGGATTCACCCCTCCACTTT. Residues: CASSESRTGDSPLHF. Full variable domain (missing parts from reference TRBV25-1 and TRBJ1-6): EADIYQTPRYLVIGTGKKITLECSQTMGHDKMYWYQQDPGMELHLIHYSYGVNSTEKGDLSSESTVSRIRTEHFPLTLESARPSHTSQYLCASSESRTGDSPLHFGNGTRLTVT.

This clonotype was counted at least ten times. The chain carries TRBV7-8 and TRBJ2-5; D is uncertain. Trimming cost V 4 bases and J 4 bases, with 16 bases left between them. Germline values: CDR1 SGHVS, CDR2 FQNEAQ. The CDR3 contains 15 residues. This CDR3 is CASSSWTKSLETQYF. The CDR3 DNA sequence: TGTGCCAGCAGCTCCTGGACCAAATCTCTAGAGACCCAGTACTTC.

This clonotype was seen more than once but under ten times. The chain has TRBV6-2 or TRBV6-3 and TRBJ1-2; 7 bases fit TRBD1. The CDR3 spans 16 residues. V was pared by 6 bases and J by 8 bases, with 18 bases of the junction left unmatched. Germline CDR1 reads MNHEY; CDR2 reads SVGEGT. DNA for the CDR3: TGTGCCAGCAGACCTACCAGGAGAGACAGGGAGAAGGGCTACACCTTC. This gives the protein CASRPTRRDREKGYTF.

This clonotype was seen a single time. V usage is TRBV25-1 and J usage is TRBJ1-2; the D gene is possibly TRBD1 (5 bases). Trimming pared 3 bases from V and 3 bases from J, leaving 11 bases between. The length of the CDR3 is 14 residues. Per the germline V gene, CDR1 is MGHDK and CDR2 is SYGVNS. The CDR3 loop reads CASSDFDRDYGYTF. CDR3 sequence (DNA): TGTGCCAGCAGTGACTTCGACAGAGACTATGGCTACACCTTC.

There are many counts of this clonotype. The rearrangement joins TRBV7-8 to TRBJ2-3, with 12 nucleotides matching TRBD2. This CDR3 contains 19 residues. The trim removed 4 bases at V and 4 bases at J, leaving 15 bases unmatched. Germline CDR1 and CDR2: SGHVS and FQNEAQ. CDR3 nucleotides: TGTGCCAGCAGCTGGGGGGGGAGGACTAGCGGGACCCGCCCAGATACGCAGTATTTT. The encoded protein is CASSWGGRTSGTRPDTQYF.

The chain couples TRBV12-3 or TRBV12-4 to TRBJ2-5; tentative D call: TRBD2 (6 bases). V lost 2 bases, J lost 4 bases, and 11 bases lay in between. The length of the CDR3 is 14 residues. CDR3 residues: CASSLTGVAETQYF. In DNA form, the CDR3 reads TGTGCCAGCAGTTTAACGGGGGTGGCAGAGACCCAGTACTTC.

This clonotype has a handful of counts. V gene TRBV7-9 combines with J gene TRBJ1-4; tentatively, D is TRBD1 (5 bases). Germline lookup yields CDR1 SEHNR and CDR2 FQNEAQ (reference sequence). V was pared by 4 bases and J by 8 bases, with 14 bases between. The CDR3 is 14 residues long. As DNA, the CDR3 is TGTGCCAGCAGCTCGGACACCGAGGGGGAAAAACTGTTTTTT. Encoded protein: CASSSDTEGEKLFF.

This clonotype appeared a few times. This chain joins TRBV7-9 and TRBJ2-1, with D hard to call. The ends were cut back, 11 bases at V and 3 bases at J, with 11 bases in the middle. The CDR3 spans 12 residues. The V gene's germline CDR1 is SEHNR and CDR2 FQNEAQ (reference sequence). This CDR3 reads CAGRVGYNEQFF. In nucleotides, the CDR3 is TGTGCCGGCCGGGTGGGCTACAATGAGCAGTTCTTC.